Described below is a single T cell receptor beta chain sequence and its context. This sample stems from a study of blood T cells in healthy people across ages. Germline V lookup: CDR1 LNHNV, CDR2 YYDKDF (reference sequence). The ends lost 5 bases at V and 2 bases at J; junction bases unmatched: 6. CDR3 length: 16 amino acids. Alongside a J-beta primer mix, a sample-barcoded 5' primer served in a second PCR lasting about 7 to 11 cycles. TCRdb redid the calling of the 5' RACE reads with MiXCR, one entry per CDR3 protein. Of approximately 770,000 distinct CDR3 sequences listed, roughly 64% were seen once; the top ten hold 20% to 25%.

The source is a man aged 30 to 45 in good health. The rearrangement joins TRBV15 to TRBJ2-2; 9 bases are a match to TRBD2. Sample: blood. The CDR3 reads CATSGRTSVNTGELFF. The DNA of the CDR3 is TGTGCCACCAGCGGAAGGACTAGCGTAAACACCGGGGAGCTGTTTTTT. Looking up the rest from reference TRBV15 and TRBJ2-2 gives the full variable domain: DAMVIQNPRYQVTQFGKPVTLSCSQTLNHNVMYWYQQKSSQAPKLLFHYYDKDFNNEADTPDNFQSRRPNTSFCFLDIRSPGLGDTAMYLCATSGRTSVNTGELFFGEGSRLTVL.